A selection of T cell receptor beta chains follows, all from one sample in a study of cytomegalovirus exposure and HLA in healthy donors. Assay: immunoSEQ multiplex PCR; the TCRdb copy retains only in-frame clones and omits some. Among fewer than 250,000 clones listed, 82% were seen once. Sequenced material: PBMCs. Source of these receptors: a man aged 35-49 years in good health and CMV-seropositive. The CDR3 runs from the conserved cysteine through the conserved F or W. The D gene is left open where the match is weak. Only some rows state a clone size, as once, few, many or a class for expanded clones.

.	14	TRBJ2-5	TRBD2	TRBV11-1	TGTGCCAGCAGCCCTAGCGGGAGTGTAGAGACCCAGTACTTC	CASSPSGSVETQYF
.	17	TRBJ2-5	.	TRBV6-1	TGTGCCAGCAGTGAATACTTGGAGGCGGGCAGCCAAGAGACCCAGTACTTC	CASSEYLEAGSQETQYF
.	15	TRBJ2-1	TRBD2	TRBV2	TGTGCCAGCAGTGAAACTAGCGGGATCTTGGATGAGCAGTTCTTC	CASSETSGILDEQFF
few	17	TRBJ1-2	.	TRBV5-6	TGTGCCAGCAGCTTAGGGTACGGGGTTGGGGGCCTCTATGGCTACACCTTC	CASSLGYGVGGLYGYTF
.	17	TRBJ1-3	.	TRBV4-1	TGCGCCAGCAGCCCAACACACCCTGCGGGCTCTGGAAACACCATATATTTT	CASSPTHPAGSGNTIYF
.	16	TRBJ2-1	TRBD2	TRBV7-9	TGTGCCAGCAGCTTCCTTAGCGGGAGGGCCGCGGATGAGCAGTTCTTC	CASSFLSGRAADEQFF
once	12	TRBJ2-7	.	TRBV18	TGTGCCAGCTCACCCAACAGGGACGAGCAGTACTTC	CASSPNRDEQYF
.	13	TRBJ1-1	.	TRBV6-1	TGTGCCAGCAGTGAAACCAGAACCACTGAAGCTTTCTTT	CASSETRTTEAFF
once	17	TRBJ2-3	TRBD1	TRBV5-1	TGCGCCAGCAGCTTACTGCCGGGACAGGCCCGCACAGATACGCAGTATTTT	CASSLLPGQARTDTQYF
.	15	TRBJ2-6	.	TRBV6-5	TGTGCCAGCAGTTACGCCGCGGTGAGGACCAACGTCCTGACTTTC	CASSYAAVRTNVLTF
.	15	TRBJ2-1	.	TRBV7-7	TGTGCTAGCAGCTGGGGCGTGGGCAGTGACAATGAGCAGTTCTTC	CASSWGVGSDNEQFF
.	15	TRBJ1-4	.	TRBV9	TGTGCCAGCAGCGTAACCCCCCGGGAAAATGAAAAACTGTTTTTT	CASSVTPRENEKLFF
.	15	TRBJ2-3	TRBD2	TRBV27	TGTGCCAGCAGTTCACTAGCGGGAGAACTAGATACGCAGTATTTT	CASSSLAGELDTQYF
many	15	TRBJ2-1	TRBD2	TRBV19	TGTGCCAGTAGTAGTGGACTAGCGGAGAGCAGTGAGCAGTTCTTC	CASSSGLAESSEQFF